This TCR beta chain was observed in a study of blood T cell repertoires in COVID-19. V trimming: 4 bases; J trimming: 6 bases; junction bases outside the gene matches: 7. This CDR3 spans 15 amino acids. CDR1 is SGHRS, CDR2 YFSETQ, per germline. Using immunoSEQ multiplex PCR, the repertoire was profiled, and TCRdb retains in-frame clones only, with some absent. In the table there are about 75,000 clones, less than 90% of which are singletons. Sequencing was carried out using peripheral blood. The chain couples TRBV5-1 to TRBJ1-6, with 7 bases that match TRBD1. The receptor was derived from a man older than 75 with COVID-19, enrolled during active disease. The CDR3 is CASSLTGQSNSPLHF. As DNA, the CDR3 is TGCGCCAGCAGCCTGACGGGACAGAGTAATTCACCCCTCCACTTT.